The 10 T cell receptor beta chains listed next were all sequenced from one sample in a study of blood T cell repertoires in COVID-19. Produced via immunoSEQ multiplex PCR; TCRdb's table is partial and in-frame only. The sample carries about 150,000 clones, 75% to 90% recorded once. The specimen was peripheral blood. The receptors were sampled from a woman aged 60-70 years with active or convalescent COVID-19.

The rearrangement uses TRBV9 and TRBJ2-3; 12 positions match TRBD2. Per the germline V gene, CDR1 is SGDLS and CDR2 is YYNGEE. Losses at the gene ends were 2 bases for V and 4 bases for J; bases not matched to a gene: 5. The CDR3 loop spans 16 amino acids. CDR3 residues: CASSVGLAGPADTQYF. The DNA of the CDR3 is TGTGCCAGCAGCGTCGGACTAGCGGGGCCGGCAGATACGCAGTATTTT.

The sample holds a few counts of this clone. The CDR3 DNA reads as TGTGCCTGGATCCGGGGGTACACAAGGGTGGAGACCCAGTACTTC. Its protein product is CAWIRGYTRVETQYF. The rearrangement uses TRBV30 and TRBJ2-5; D possibly corresponds to TRBD2 (6 bases). V was cut by 4 bases and J by 5 bases, with 20 bases left in between. CDR3 length equals 15 residues. CDR1 is GTSNPN and CDR2 is SVGIG in the germline V gene (reference sequence).

CDR3 sequence: CASSTGGRENTEAFF. DNA for the CDR3: TGTGCCAGCAGCACAGGGGGCAGGGAGAACACTGAAGCTTTCTTT. The chain carries TRBV9 and TRBJ1-1, with TRBD1 matching over 9 bases. The CDR3 is made up of 15 amino acids. After removal of 4 bases from V and 1 base from J, the junction contained 5 bases not matched to a gene. CDR1 and CDR2 from the germline V gene are SGDLS and YYNGEE.

The chain carries TRBV11-2 and TRBJ2-3, with D maybe TRBD2 (6 bases). This CDR3 has 15 amino acids. CDR1 SGHAT and CDR2 FQNNGV come from the germline V gene. V lost 4 bases, J lost 2 bases, and 13 bases lay in between. CDR3 DNA: TGTGCCAGCAGCTACCTGGGACTTCTCACAGATACGCAGTATTTT. Translated, it gives CASSYLGLLTDTQYF.

The chain links TRBV7-2 to TRBJ1-2; D perhaps matches TRBD1 (5 bases). The length of the CDR3 is 14 residues. From germline, CDR1 is SGHTA and CDR2 FQGNSA. V gave up 5 bases and J gave up 1 base, with 11 bases separating them. The CDR3 region has the DNA TGTGCCAGCAGCCCAGGGCCGCATAACTATGGCTACACCTTC. This codes for CASSPGPHNYGYTF.

The chain carries TRBV7-2 and TRBJ2-7; possible D gene TRBD2, 6 bases. Germline V lookup: CDR1 SGHTA, CDR2 FQGNSA. V lost 5 bases and J lost 12, with 26 bases in between. The CDR3 is made up of 15 amino acids. The DNA for the CDR3 is TGTGCCAGCAGCCCTAGCTCCCTGATTAATTCGGGGGTGTACTTC. It encodes CASSPSSLINSGVYF. The full variable domain, its missing parts supplied by reference TRBV7-2 and TRBJ2-7, is GAGVSQSPSNKVTEKGKDVELRCDPISGHTALYWYRQSLGQGLEFLIYFQGNSAPDKSGLPSDRFSAERTGGSVSTLTIQRTQQEDSAVYLCASSPSSLINSGVYFGPGTRLTVT.

This chain connects TRBV3-1 (or the pseudogene TRBV3-2) to TRBJ2-5; D ambiguous. The CDR3 is made up of 13 amino acids. Germline CDR1 LGHDT, CDR2 YNNKEL (reference sequence). Between the trimmed V and J ends, which lost 0 bases and 4 bases, there was a span of 6 bases. CDR3: CASSQEPRETQYF. DNA of the CDR3: TGTGCCAGCAGCCAAGAGCCTAGAGAGACCCAGTACTTC.

This chain connects TRBV7-9 to TRBJ1-3; D is uncertain. The CDR3 has 15 amino acids. V was trimmed by 2 bases and J by 2 bases, leaving 10 bases between them. Germline V gives CDR1 SEHNR, CDR2 FQNEAQ (reference sequence). The CDR3 bases are TGTGCCAGCAGCTTATCTCAGAGGACTGGAAACACCATATATTTT. Its translation: CASSLSQRTGNTIYF.

Comments on this clone: This sequence may be a read error, since a much larger clone differs from it by one base. This CDR3 is also generated by other DNA sequences in the sample. The V gene is TRBV29-1, the J gene TRBJ2-1, with D perhaps TRBD2 (5 bases). This CDR3 is built from 13 residues. Looked up from germline, CDR1 is SQVTM and CDR2 is ANQGSEA. V was clipped by 4 bases and J by 0 bases, with 7 bases between them. This CDR3 is CSVGGSSYNEQFF. The DNA for the CDR3 is TGCAGCGTTGGAGGGAGCTCCTACAATGAGCAGTTCTTC.

V usage is TRBV7-9 and J usage is TRBJ1-6; TRBD1 might be the D (5 bases). The CDR3 spans 14 residues. The V gene lost 3 bases and the J gene lost 5 bases, with 8 bases spanning the gap. Germline V gene sequence: CDR1 SEHNR, CDR2 FQNEAQ (reference sequence). The CDR3 bases are TGTGCCAGCAGCTTCGACAGTAATAATTCACCCCTCCACTTT. It codes for CASSFDSNNSPLHF.